This T cell receptor beta chain emerged from a study of Ad26.COV2.S vaccination and SARS-CoV-2 variants. Study context: The donor participated in the COV1001 trial, in its Ad26.COV2.S arm.

Turning to this clone: Its antigen is unknown. Different DNA sequences within this sample yield the same CDR3.

The trim removed 5 bases at V and 3 bases at J, leaving 3 bases unmatched. CDR3 length: 16 amino acids. CDR1 is SGHTA, CDR2 FQGNSA, per germline. The repertoire was sequenced with immunoSEQ multiplex PCR; TCRdb's copy has only in-frame clones and lacks some. The profile shows about 370,000 clones, less than 90% of them singletons. The study's findings and limits: People who got the vaccine or the placebo had similar non-spike TCR breadth.

Described treatment: roughly 18 received Ad26.COV2.S at low or high dose, single or two shots; 5 received placebo; per-sample allocation not given. The samples date from day 63 after the first vaccine or placebo injection. The sample in question was peripheral blood, obtained in a trial of Ad26.COV2.S vaccine versus placebo. This chain connects TRBV7-2 to TRBJ2-3, with 15 bases matching TRBD2. This sequence was found in a person aged 18-60 years who received the Ad26.COV2.S COVID-19 vaccine or a placebo. CDR3 sequence: CASSQGLAGGTDTQYF. CDR3 in DNA: TGTGCCAGCAGCCAGGGACTAGCGGGGGGTACAGATACGCAGTATTTT.